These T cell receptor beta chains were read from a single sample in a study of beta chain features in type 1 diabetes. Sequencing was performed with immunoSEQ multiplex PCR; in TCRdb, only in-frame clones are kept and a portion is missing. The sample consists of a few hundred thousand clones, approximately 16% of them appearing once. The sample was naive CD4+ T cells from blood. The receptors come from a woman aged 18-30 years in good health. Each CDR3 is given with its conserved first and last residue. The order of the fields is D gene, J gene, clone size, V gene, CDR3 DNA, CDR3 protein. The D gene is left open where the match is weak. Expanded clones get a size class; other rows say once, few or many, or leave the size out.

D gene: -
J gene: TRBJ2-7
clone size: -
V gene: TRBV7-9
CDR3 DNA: TGTGCCAGCAGCCCCGTCCCTCACAGTTACGAGCAGTACTTC
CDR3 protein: CASSPVPHSYEQYF

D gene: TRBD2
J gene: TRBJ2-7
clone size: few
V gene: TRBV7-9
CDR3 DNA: TGTGCCAGCAAGACGGACTCGGGAGGGTACGAGCAGTACTTC
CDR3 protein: CASKTDSGGYEQYF

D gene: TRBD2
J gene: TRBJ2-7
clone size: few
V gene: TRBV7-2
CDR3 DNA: TGTGCCAGCAGCTTAGGGCATAGCGGGTCCTACGAGCAGTACTTC
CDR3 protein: CASSLGHSGSYEQYF

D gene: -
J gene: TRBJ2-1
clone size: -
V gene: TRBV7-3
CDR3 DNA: TGTGCCAGCAGCTTAACGCCTAGTCTCAATGAGCAGTTCTTC
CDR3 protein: CASSLTPSLNEQFF

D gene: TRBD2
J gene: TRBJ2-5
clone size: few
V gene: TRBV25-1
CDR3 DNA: TGTGCCAGCAGTGAACTAAAACTAGCGGGGAGGTACCAAGAGACCCAGTACTTC
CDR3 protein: CASSELKLAGRYQETQYF

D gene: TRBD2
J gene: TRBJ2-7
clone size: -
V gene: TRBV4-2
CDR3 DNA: TGTGCCAGCAGCTTAAGGGTGGGGACTAGCGGGACGGACGAGCAGTACTTC
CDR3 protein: CASSLRVGTSGTDEQYF

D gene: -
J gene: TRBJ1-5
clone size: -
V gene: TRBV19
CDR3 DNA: TGTGCCAGTAGTATCAGGTGGGCAGAAGTTCAGCCCCAGCATTTT
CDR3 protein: CASSIRWAEVQPQHF

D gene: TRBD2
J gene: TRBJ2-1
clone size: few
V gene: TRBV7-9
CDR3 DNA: TGTGCCAGCAGCGGCACCGGGACTAGCGGCAACAATGAGCAGTTCTTC
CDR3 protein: CASSGTGTSGNNEQFF

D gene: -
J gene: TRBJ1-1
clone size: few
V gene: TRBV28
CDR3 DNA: TGTGCCACCATACCTCAACGGAGGGATGCTTTCTTT
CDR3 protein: CATIPQRRDAFF

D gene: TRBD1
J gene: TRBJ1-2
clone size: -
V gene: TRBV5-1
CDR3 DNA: TGCGCCAGCCGAACAGGGGGCGGTCCCCTTAACTATGGCTACACCTTC
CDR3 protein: CASRTGGGPLNYGYTF

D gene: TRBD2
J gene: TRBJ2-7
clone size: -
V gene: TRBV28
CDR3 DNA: TGTGCCAGCAGCGGGGCCGGGACTAGCGCCTACGAGCAGTACTTC
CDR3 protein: CASSGAGTSAYEQYF

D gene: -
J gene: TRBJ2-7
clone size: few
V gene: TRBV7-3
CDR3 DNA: TGTGCCAGCAGGGGTGAAGCAGGCGCGGGGGAGCAGTACTTC
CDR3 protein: CASRGEAGAGEQYF

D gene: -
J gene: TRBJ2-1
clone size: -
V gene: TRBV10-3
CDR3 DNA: TGTGCCATCAGTGCCCCAGGGATCCCCTACAATGAGCAGTTCTTC
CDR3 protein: CAISAPGIPYNEQFF

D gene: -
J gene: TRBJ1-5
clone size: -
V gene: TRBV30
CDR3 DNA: TGTGCCTGGGCCCAGAATAGCAATCAGCCCCAGCATTTT
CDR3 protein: CAWAQNSNQPQHF

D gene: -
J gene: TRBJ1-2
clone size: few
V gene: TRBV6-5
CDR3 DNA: TGTGCCAGCAGATTCACAGGTGGCTACACCTTC
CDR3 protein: CASRFTGGYTF

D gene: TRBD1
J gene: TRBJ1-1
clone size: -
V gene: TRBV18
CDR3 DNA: TGTGCCAGCTCACCTCTTTCCACAGGGGGGAGGACTGAAGCTTTCTTT
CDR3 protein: CASSPLSTGGRTEAFF

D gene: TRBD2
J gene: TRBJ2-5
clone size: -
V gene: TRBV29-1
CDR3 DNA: TGCAGCGTTGTTCGCGGGAGGTCCGACCAAGAGACCCAGTACTTC
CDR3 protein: CSVVRGRSDQETQYF

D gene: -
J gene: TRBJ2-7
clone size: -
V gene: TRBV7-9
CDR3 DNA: TGTGCCAGCAGCCCGCGAAGCTACGAGCAGTACTTC
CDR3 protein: CASSPRSYEQYF

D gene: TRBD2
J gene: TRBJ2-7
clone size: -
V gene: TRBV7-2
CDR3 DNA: TGTGCCAGCAGCTGGGGGGGAGGGGCCTACGAGCAGTACTTC
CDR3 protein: CASSWGGGAYEQYF

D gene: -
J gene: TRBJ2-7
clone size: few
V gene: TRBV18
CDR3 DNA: TGTGCCAGCTCAAACAGTCACTACGAGCAGTACTTC
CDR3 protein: CASSNSHYEQYF

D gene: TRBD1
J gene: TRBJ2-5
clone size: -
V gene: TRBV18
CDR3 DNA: TGTGCCAGCTCACCCGGGACAGGGGGCGAAGAGACCCAGTACTTC
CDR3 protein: CASSPGTGGEETQYF

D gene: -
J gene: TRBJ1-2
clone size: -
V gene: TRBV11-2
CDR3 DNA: TGTGCCAGCAGCTTAGTACAGGTTTGGGGCTACACCTTC
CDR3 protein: CASSLVQVWGYTF

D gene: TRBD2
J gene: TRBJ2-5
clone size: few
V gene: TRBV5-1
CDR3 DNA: TGCGCCAGCAGCTTGCTCGGGGCGGTAGCGGGAGTGAGGGAGACCCAGTACTTC
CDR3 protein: CASSLLGAVAGVRETQYF

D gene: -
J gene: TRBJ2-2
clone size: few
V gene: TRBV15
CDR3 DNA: TGTGCCACCAGCAGCCCGACCGGGGAGCTGTTTTTT
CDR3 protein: CATSSPTGELFF

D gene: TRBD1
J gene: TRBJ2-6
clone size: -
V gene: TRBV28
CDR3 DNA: TGTGCCAGCAGTTTACCCGACAGGGGTGGTTCTGGGGCCAACGTCCTGACTTTC
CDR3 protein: CASSLPDRGGSGANVLTF

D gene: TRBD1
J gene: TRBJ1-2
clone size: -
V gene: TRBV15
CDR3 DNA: TGTGCCACCAGACACGGGACAGAAAGAATCTATGGCTACACCTTC
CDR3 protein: CATRHGTERIYGYTF

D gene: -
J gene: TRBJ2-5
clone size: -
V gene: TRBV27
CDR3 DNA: TGTGCCAGCAGTTTATCTATCGGTTTGCGAGAGACCCAGTACTTC
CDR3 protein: CASSLSIGLRETQYF

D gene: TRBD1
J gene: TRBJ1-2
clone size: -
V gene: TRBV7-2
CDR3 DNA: TGTGCCAGCAGCTTAATCAGACAGGGGAGCGGCTACACCTTC
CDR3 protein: CASSLIRQGSGYTF

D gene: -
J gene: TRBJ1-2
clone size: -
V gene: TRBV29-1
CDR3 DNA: TGCAGCGTCGAGGGCAGAACAAACTATGGCTACACCTTC
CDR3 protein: CSVEGRTNYGYTF

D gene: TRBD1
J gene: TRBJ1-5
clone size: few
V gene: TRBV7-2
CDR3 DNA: TGTGCCAGCAGCTCGGGACAGGGGGTGGGTCAGCCCCAGCATTTT
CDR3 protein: CASSSGQGVGQPQHF

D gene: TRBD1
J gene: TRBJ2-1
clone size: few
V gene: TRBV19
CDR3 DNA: TGTGCCAGTAGGCCACAGGGGTTGATTACCCATGAGCAGTTCTTC
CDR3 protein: CASRPQGLITHEQFF

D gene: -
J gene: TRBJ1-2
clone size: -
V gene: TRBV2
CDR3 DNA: TGTGCCAGCGGAGACTCCGGGATCTATGGCTACACCTTC
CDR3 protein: CASGDSGIYGYTF

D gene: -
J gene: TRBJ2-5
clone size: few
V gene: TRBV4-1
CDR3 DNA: TGCGCCAGCAGCGCGGGACTTCTAGAGACCCAGTACTTC
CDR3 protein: CASSAGLLETQYF

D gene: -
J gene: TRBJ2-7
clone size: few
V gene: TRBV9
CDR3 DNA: TGTGCCAGCGCCCGACTAGGAAGCTCCTACGAGCAGTACTTC
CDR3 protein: CASARLGSSYEQYF

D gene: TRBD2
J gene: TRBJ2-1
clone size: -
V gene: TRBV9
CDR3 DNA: TGTGCCAGCAGCGTTTCCCTAGCGGGCTATCACAATGAGCAGTTCTTC
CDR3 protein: CASSVSLAGYHNEQFF

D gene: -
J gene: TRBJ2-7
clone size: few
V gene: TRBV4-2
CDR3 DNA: TGTGCCAGCAGCCACCCTACTCTCCACGAGCAGTACTTC
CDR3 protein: CASSHPTLHEQYF

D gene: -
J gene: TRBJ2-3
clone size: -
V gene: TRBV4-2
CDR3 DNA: TGTGCCAGCAGCCCGAGCTCTTCCGATACGCAGTATTTT
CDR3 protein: CASSPSSSDTQYF

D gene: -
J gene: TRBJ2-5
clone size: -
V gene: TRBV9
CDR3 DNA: TGTGCCAGCAGCGATTCTAGCGTACGGGGAGAGACCCAGTACTTC
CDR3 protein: CASSDSSVRGETQYF

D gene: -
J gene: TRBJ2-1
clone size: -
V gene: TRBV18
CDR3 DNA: TGTGCCAGCTCACCCGGGACTCGTAATGAGCAGTTCTTC
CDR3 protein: CASSPGTRNEQFF

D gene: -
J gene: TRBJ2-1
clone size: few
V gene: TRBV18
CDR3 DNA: TGTGCCAGCTCACCAAGAGACTACAATGAGCAGTTCTTC
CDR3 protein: CASSPRDYNEQFF

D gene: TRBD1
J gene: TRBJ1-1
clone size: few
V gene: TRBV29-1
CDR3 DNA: TGCAGCGACCGACAGGGGACGAACACTGAAGCTTTCTTT
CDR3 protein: CSDRQGTNTEAFF

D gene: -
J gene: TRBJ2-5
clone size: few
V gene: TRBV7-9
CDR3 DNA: TGTGCCAGCAGCTTAGCTGGAGGGGGGGTTGAGACCCAGTACTTC
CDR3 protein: CASSLAGGGVETQYF

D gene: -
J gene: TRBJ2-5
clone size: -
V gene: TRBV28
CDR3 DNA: TGTGCCAGCAGTTCGATAGCGGTGATCCAAGAGACCCAGTACTTC
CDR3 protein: CASSSIAVIQETQYF

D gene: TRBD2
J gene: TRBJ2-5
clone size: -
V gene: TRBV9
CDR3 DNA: TGTGCCAGCAGCCCTCGGACTAGTCCGGAGACCCAGTACTTC
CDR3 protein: CASSPRTSPETQYF

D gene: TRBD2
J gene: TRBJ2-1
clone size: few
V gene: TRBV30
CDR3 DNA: TGTGCCTGGAGTCCGGGACTAGCTAGGGATGAGCAGTTCTTC
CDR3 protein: CAWSPGLARDEQFF